The 25 T cell receptor beta chains below come from one sample, sequenced in a study of early stage breast cancer tumors. Some clones are missing from TCRdb's copy, which holds only in-frame ones; the method was immunoSEQ multiplex PCR. The sample lists some 25,000 clones, approximately 67% occurring once. The specimen was breast tumor tissue. The receptors were sampled from a person aged 55 to 75 with breast cancer.

This rearrangement joins TRBV10-2 to TRBJ1-2, with D unclear. V was trimmed by 2 bases and J by 2 bases, leaving 6 bases between them. From germline, CDR1 is WSHSY and CDR2 SAAADI. The CDR3 extends over 13 amino acids. The CDR3 here is CASSEARNYGYTF. The DNA of the CDR3 is TGCGCCAGCAGTGAGGCCAGAAACTATGGCTACACCTTC.

The chain employs TRBV6-8 and TRBJ1-4, with 7 bases aligning to TRBD1. Per germline, CDR1 MNHGY and CDR2 SAAAGT. Trimming at V came to 9 bases and at J to 0 bases, leaving 16 bases not matched to a gene. The CDR3 totals 18 residues. The CDR3 here is CASRGTGTDYATNEKLFF. The DNA for the CDR3 is TGTGCCAGTAGAGGGACCGGGACAGATTATGCAACTAATGAAAAACTGTTTTTT.

The chain employs TRBV7-9 and TRBJ2-7; 10 bases fit TRBD2. The germline V gene encodes CDR1 SEHNR and CDR2 FQNEAQ (reference sequence). The CDR3 covers 15 residues. V trimming: 4 bases; J trimming: 7 bases; junction bases outside the gene matches: 10. The CDR3 DNA reads as TGTGCCAGCAGCTCAATTCTAGCGGGAGACAGGGAGCAGTACTTC. Its protein product is CASSSILAGDREQYF.

This rearrangement joins TRBV5-1 to TRBJ2-7; weak D call: TRBD2 (6 bases). The germline V and J ends were trimmed by 4 bases and 2 bases, with 16 bases remaining between them. Germline values: CDR1 SGHRS, CDR2 YFSETQ. This CDR3 is 15 amino acids long. The CDR3 protein is CASSTRGGTPYEQYF. CDR3 DNA: TGCGCCAGCAGCACCCGTGGAGGGACCCCCTACGAGCAGTACTTC.

J is TRBJ2-3 and V is TRBV4-3; 14 positions match TRBD2. The CDR3 is 17 amino acids. Germline V gene lookup returns CDR1 LGHNA and CDR2 YSLEER. V shed 4 bases, J shed 4 bases, and the junction held 7 bases outside the gene matches. The CDR3 is CASSPHSTSGRADTQYF. The CDR3 DNA reads as TGCGCCAGCAGCCCCCACTCGACTAGCGGGAGGGCAGATACGCAGTATTTT.

This clone appeared a few times. V is TRBV7-2 and J is TRBJ2-1, with D possibly TRBD2 on 5 matching bases. The CDR3 extends over 12 amino acids. Germline lookup yields CDR1 SGHTA and CDR2 FQGNSA. Trimming left V 1 base short and J 13 bases short, with 11 bases between. The CDR3, as DNA: TGTGCCAGCAGCTTAGAGCGCGGGCTACAGTTCTTC. Its translation: CASSLERGLQFF.

This chain connects TRBV7-8 to TRBJ2-1; no clear D gene. V was cut by 1 base and J by 0 bases, with 10 bases left in between. CDR3 size: 16 residues. Germline CDR1 reads SGHVS; CDR2 reads FQNEAQ. This chain's CDR3 is CASSLGSWSSYNEQFF. DNA for the CDR3: TGTGCCAGCAGCTTAGGTAGCTGGAGCTCCTACAATGAGCAGTTCTTC.

The rearrangement joins TRBV30 to TRBJ2-3; D ambiguous. V shed 3 bases and J shed 3 bases, with 13 bases lying between them. Per the germline V gene, CDR1 is GTSNPN and CDR2 is SVGIG (reference sequence). The CDR3 contains 14 residues. The CDR3 reads CAWRSRTSTDTQYF. DNA of the CDR3: TGTGCCTGGAGGAGTAGAACTTCGACAGATACGCAGTATTTT.

The gene calls are TRBV19 and TRBJ1-1, with 7 bases matching TRBD1. The CDR3 totals 15 residues. V was clipped by 5 bases and J by 4 bases; unmatched bases: 10. Germline assignment: CDR1 LNHDA and CDR2 SQIVND (reference sequence). Written as DNA, the CDR3 is TGTGCCAGTAGTGACAGGGCGAGGTACGGCACTGAAGCTTTCTTT. This gives the protein CASSDRARYGTEAFF. The full variable domain, with the rest looked up from reference TRBV19 and TRBJ1-1, is DGGITQSPKYLFRKEGQNVTLSCEQNLNHDAMYWYRQDPGQGLRLIYYSQIVNDFQKGDIAEGYSVSREKKESFPLTVTSAQKNPTAFYLCASSDRARYGTEAFFGQGTRLTVV.

The chain is built from TRBV30 and TRBJ2-6; 11 nucleotides agree with TRBD2. The germline V gene has CDR1 GTSNPN and CDR2 SVGIG (reference sequence). Losses at the gene ends were 2 bases for V and 0 bases for J; bases not matched to a gene: 6. The CDR3 loop spans 18 amino acids. DNA of the CDR3: TGTGCCTGGAGTACGGGACTAGCGGAGTTCTCTGGGGCCAACGTCCTGACTTTC. This encodes CAWSTGLAEFSGANVLTF.

This clone has only a few counts. This chain uses TRBV5-1 with TRBJ1-4, with TRBD1 identical over 10 bases. V gave up 4 bases and J gave up 4 bases; unmatched junction bases: 4. Germline CDR1 and CDR2: SGHRS and YFSETQ. The CDR3 loop spans 15 amino acids. The chain's CDR3 is CASSPGTGDNEKLFF. As DNA, the CDR3 is TGCGCCAGCAGCCCAGGGACAGGGGATAATGAAAAACTGTTTTTT.

The V gene is TRBV4-1, the J gene TRBJ2-1, with D maybe TRBD2 (5 bases). CDR1 and CDR2 (germline): MGHRA, YSYEKL. Trimming shortened V by 5 bases and J by 4 bases, and 18 bases separated the two germline ends. CDR3 length equals 16 residues. CDR3 in amino acids: CASSLEGSAKYNEQFF. The DNA of the CDR3 is TGCGCCAGCAGCTTGGAAGGTAGCGCTAAATACAATGAGCAGTTCTTC.

The CDR3 DNA reads TGTGCCAGCAGCTTAGACTCCCGTACGCAGTATTTT. It translates to CASSLDSRTQYF. The V and J genes are TRBV7-2 and TRBJ2-3; D is unresolved. In germline, CDR1 is SGHTA, CDR2 FQGNSA. V lost 1 base, J lost 8 bases, and 7 bases lay in between. The CDR3 runs 12 residues.

The gene calls are TRBV27 and TRBJ2-3; no definite D call. The CDR3 consists of 15 residues. Germline CDR1 is MNHEY and CDR2 is SMNVEV (reference sequence). Trimming cost V 4 bases and J 4 bases, with 15 bases left between them. CDR3 DNA: TGTGCCAGCAGTTCTTTAGCTGTTGCAGCAGATACGCAGTATTTT. This codes for CASSSLAVAADTQYF.

The chain is built from TRBV5-3 and TRBJ2-7; 8 bases line up with TRBD1. TRBV5-3 has ORF status, its function being uncertain. J lost 4 bases, V lost 6 bases, and 9 bases had no gene match. The CDR3 runs to 14 residues. CDR3 DNA: TGTGCCAGAACGCCGAGACAGGGGCCGTACGAGCAGTACTTC. Its translation: CARTPRQGPYEQYF.

In its sample, this clone was seen a few times. The chain combines TRBV4-3 with TRBJ2-1; 8 bases align to TRBD2. The CDR3 sequence is 17 residues long. Germline CDR1 and CDR2: LGHNA and YSLEER. Trimming at V came to 0 bases and at J to 7 bases, leaving 11 bases not matched to a gene. The CDR3 DNA reads TGCGCCAGCAGCCAAGATCTCTTGGGAGGCGGGGGGAATGAGCAGTTCTTC. It codes for CASSQDLLGGGGNEQFF.

The chain is built from TRBV5-1 and TRBJ1-4; no reliable D call. Germline V gene sequence: CDR1 SGHRS, CDR2 YFSETQ. V shed 1 base and J shed 5 bases, with 6 bases lying between them. This CDR3 has 13 amino acids. CDR3 nucleotide sequence: TGCGCCAGCAGCTTGACAGCAAATGAAAAACTGTTTTTT. This encodes CASSLTANEKLFF.

V and J are TRBV11-3 and TRBJ2-7; D may be TRBD1 (5 bases). Germline CDR1 is SGHNT and CDR2 is YENEEA. Trimming stripped 2 bases from V and 0 bases from J, with 11 bases between. The CDR3 covers 15 residues. CDR3 loop: CASSLNPGYSYEQYF. The CDR3 DNA is TGTGCCAGCAGCTTAAACCCAGGGTACTCCTACGAGCAGTACTTC. Supplemented by reference TRBV11-3 and TRBJ2-7, the full variable domain reads EAGVVQSPRYKIIEKKQPVAFWCNPISGHNTLYWYLQNLGQGPELLIRYENEEAVDDSQLPKDRFSAERLKGVDSTLKIQPAELGDSAVYLCASSLNPGYSYEQYFGPGTRLTVT.

The rearrangement joins TRBV28 to TRBJ1-2; no definite D call. CDR1 MDHEN and CDR2 SYDVKM come from the germline V gene. This CDR3 is 14 amino acids long. V lost 7 bases and J lost 5, with 17 bases in between. CDR3 nucleotides: TGTGCCAGCATAGCGGAGACCAATTCGTATGGCTACACCTTC. Amino acids: CASIAETNSYGYTF.

The chain is built from TRBV9 and TRBJ2-2; 10 bases fit TRBD1. J was trimmed by 5 bases and V by 4 bases; bases with no gene match: 8. The germline CDR1 and CDR2 sequences are SGDLS and YYNGEE. This CDR3 spans 16 amino acids. The CDR3 DNA sequence: TGTGCCAGCAGCCCGTGGACAGGGGGAGGGACCGGGGAGCTGTTTTTT. Its protein is CASSPWTGGGTGELFF.

The chain combines TRBV30 with TRBJ1-1; 9 nucleotides agree with TRBD1. Germline CDR1 reads GTSNPN; CDR2 reads SVGIG (reference sequence). The CDR3 extends over 14 amino acids. The V and J ends lost 4 bases and 1 base, in that order; junction bases with no gene match: 4. Here the CDR3 reads CAWKETGGNTEAFF. The CDR3 bases are TGTGCCTGGAAAGAGACAGGGGGGAACACTGAAGCTTTCTTT.

V is TRBV7-2 and J is TRBJ2-1, with 7 bases aligning to TRBD2. The CDR3 runs 18 residues. J was trimmed by 0 bases and V by 2 bases; bases with no gene match: 10. Germline loops: CDR1 SGHTA, CDR2 FQGNSA. DNA for the CDR3: TGTGCCAGCAGCTTAAGATATGGGGGAGGGCTCTCCTACAATGAGCAGTTCTTC. Its translation is CASSLRYGGGLSYNEQFF.

The sample holds a few counts of this clone. The gene calls are TRBV6-6 and TRBJ1-2; TRBD1 agrees at 9 bases. Germline CDR1 is MNHNY and CDR2 is SVGAGI (reference sequence). The V and J ends lost 6 bases and 5 bases, in that order; junction bases with no gene match: 13. This CDR3 comprises 16 residues. The CDR3 sequence is CASRLTGGASRYGYTF. For the CDR3, the DNA is TGTGCCAGCAGGTTAACAGGGGGCGCCTCTAGGTATGGCTACACCTTC.

The J gene is TRBJ2-7, the V gene TRBV7-9; D might be TRBD2 (6 bases). Per the germline V gene, CDR1 is SEHNR and CDR2 is FQNEAQ (reference sequence). The V and J ends lost 2 bases and 2 bases respectively, with 13 bases between them. The CDR3 sequence is 15 residues long. Here the CDR3 DNA reads TGTGCCAGCAGCTTACTTGGACTACCCCCCTACGAGCAGTACTTC. Protein: CASSLLGLPPYEQYF.

The chain is built from TRBV5-1 and TRBJ2-7; perhaps TRBD1 as D (6 bases). The ends were cut back, 4 bases at V and 0 bases at J, with 14 bases in the middle. Germline CDR1 and CDR2: SGHRS and YFSETQ. The CDR3 sequence is 15 residues long. The CDR3 DNA reads TGCGCCAGCAGCCCAGTCCAGGGGACCTCCTACGAGCAGTACTTC. This encodes CASSPVQGTSYEQYF.